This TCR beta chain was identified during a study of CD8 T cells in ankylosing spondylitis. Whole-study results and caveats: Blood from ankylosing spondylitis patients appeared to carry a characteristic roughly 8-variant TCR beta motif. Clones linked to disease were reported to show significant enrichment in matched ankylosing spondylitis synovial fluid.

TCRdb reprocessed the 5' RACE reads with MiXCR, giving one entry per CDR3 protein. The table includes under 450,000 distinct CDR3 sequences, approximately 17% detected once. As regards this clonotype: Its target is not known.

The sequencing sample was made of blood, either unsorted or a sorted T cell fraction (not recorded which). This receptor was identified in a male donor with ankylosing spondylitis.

CDR3: CASSSWILDRGKANYGYTF. CDR3 coding DNA: TGTGCCAGCAGCAGCTGGATCCTCGACAGGGGGAAAGCTAACTATGGCTACACCTTC. The chain recombines TRBV5-6 with TRBJ1-2; TRBD1 aligns across 9 bases. CDR3 length equals 19 residues. The V gene end was trimmed by 4 bases and the J gene end by 0 bases; junction bases not matched to a gene: 16. CDR1 is SGHDT, CDR2 YYEEEE, per germline.